These 12 T cell receptor beta chains were all obtained from the same sample, sequenced in a study of shared clonotypes between healthy human individuals. The assay was immunoSEQ multiplex PCR, and TCRdb's table has in-frame clones only and misses some. The sample consists of approximately 600,000 clones, approximately 95% of them appearing once. The naive CD8 population came from CD45RO-negative cells selected for CCR7, without terminally differentiated effector memory CD45RA+ cells. Sequencing was performed on naive CD8+ T cells sorted from blood. The receptors shown here come from a woman aged 30 to 39 in good health.

The rearrangement uses TRBV28 and TRBJ2-2; 8 nucleotides line up with TRBD1. Germline V gene lookup returns CDR1 MDHEN and CDR2 SYDVKM. The CDR3 consists of 16 residues. The ends lost 5 bases at V and 1 base at J; junction bases unmatched: 6. The CDR3 nucleotides read TGTGCCAGCAGTCCGAGGACAGGGAGGAACACCGGGGAGCTGTTTTTT. Amino acids: CASSPRTGRNTGELFF.

The genes are TRBV9 and TRBJ2-1, with TRBD2 matching over 7 bases. The CDR3 loop spans 17 amino acids. Trimming removed 3 bases from V and 5 bases from J; junction bases left unmatched: 14. CDR1 is SGDLS and CDR2 is YYNGEE in the germline V gene. The CDR3 loop is CASSAGGTPHRDNEQFF. The CDR3 DNA is TGTGCCAGCAGCGCCGGGGGGACCCCTCACCGCGACAATGAGCAGTTCTTC.

In this sample, this clone turned up once. The chain has TRBV7-3 and TRBJ2-7; TRBD2 might be the D (6 bases). The V end was cut by 1 base, the J end by 7 bases, with 17 bases between. The CDR3 has 15 amino acids. Germline CDR1 SGHTA, CDR2 FQGTGA. The CDR3 nucleotides are TGTGCCAGCAGCTTAAGTCTCGGGAGCCCGGGGGAGCAGTACTTC. This translates into CASSLSLGSPGEQYF.

This clone was detected only once. CDR3 sequence reads: CAWSTQGFSYNEQFF. The CDR3 DNA reads TGTGCCTGGAGTACCCAGGGGTTCTCCTACAATGAGCAGTTCTTC. The chain carries TRBV30 and TRBJ2-1, with D maybe TRBD1 (6 bases). Germline CDR1 and CDR2: GTSNPN and SVGIG (reference sequence). This CDR3 has 15 residues. V was clipped by 2 bases and J by 0 bases, with 11 bases between them.

The rearrangement joins TRBV28 to TRBJ1-1, with TRBD1 matching 7 bases. The germline gives CDR1 MDHEN, CDR2 SYDVKM. V was pared by 7 bases and J by 4 bases, with 6 bases of the junction left unmatched. The CDR3 loop spans 13 amino acids. The CDR3, as DNA: TGTGCCAGCAACGAGGGGGCAATCACTGAAGCTTTCTTT. Protein product: CASNEGAITEAFF.

This chain uses TRBV28 with TRBJ1-2; 7 bases fit TRBD1. V lost 5 bases and J lost 7; bases outside the gene matches: 7. The CDR3 contains 13 residues. Per germline, CDR1 MDHEN and CDR2 SYDVKM. DNA of the CDR3: TGTGCCAGCAGTCCTCAGGGGGTGCGTGGCTACACCTTC. Its translation: CASSPQGVRGYTF.

The V call is TRBV5-1, the J call TRBJ2-5, with 10 bases lining up with TRBD2. V gave up 1 base and J gave up 3 bases; unmatched junction bases: 9. This CDR3 is built from 17 residues. Germline values: CDR1 SGHRS, CDR2 YFSETQ. This CDR3 reads CASSLFRWGTSEETQYF. The CDR3 DNA reads as TGCGCCAGCAGCTTGTTTCGTTGGGGGACTAGCGAAGAGACCCAGTACTTC. The variable domain in full, completed from reference TRBV5-1 and TRBJ2-5, reads KAGVTQTPRYLIKTRGQQVTLSCSPISGHRSVSWYQQTPGQGLQFLFEYFSETQRNKGNFPGRFSGRQFSNSRSEMNVSTLELGDSALYLCASSLFRWGTSEETQYFGPGTRLLVL.

This sequence joins TRBV7-9 and TRBJ2-5; 12 nucleotides agree with TRBD2. CDR3 size: 17 residues. Per the germline V gene, CDR1 is SEHNR and CDR2 is FQNEAQ (reference sequence). Germline trimming cut 5 bases from V and 1 base from J; bases unmatched to any gene: 8. CDR3 in DNA: TGTGCCAGCAGCGATCAGACTAGCGGGGGAAGCCAAGAGACCCAGTACTTC. It encodes CASSDQTSGGSQETQYF. Supplemented by reference TRBV7-9 and TRBJ2-5, the full variable domain reads DTGVSQNPRHKITKRGQNVTFRCDPISEHNRLYWYRQTLGQGPEFLTYFQNEAQLEKSRLLSDRFSAERPKGSFSTLEIQRTEQGDSAMYLCASSDQTSGGSQETQYFGPGTRLLVL.

The gene calls are TRBV30 and TRBJ1-2; no firm D call. The V end was cut by 4 bases, the J end by 10 bases, with 19 bases between. The CDR3 consists of 13 residues. In germline, CDR1 is GTSNPN, CDR2 SVGIG (reference sequence). CDR3 nucleotides: TGTGCCTGGATACCGGCTCACGAGCCGAACTACACCTTC. Its translation is CAWIPAHEPNYTF. Full variable domain (missing parts from reference TRBV30 and TRBJ1-2): SQTIHQWPATLVQPVGSPLSLECTVEGTSNPNLYWYRQAAGRGLQLLFYSVGIGQISSEVPQNLSASRPQDRQFILSSKKLLLSDSGFYLCAWIPAHEPNYTFGSGTRLTVV.

The chain uses TRBV5-8 and TRBJ2-1; either TRBD1 or TRBD2 may supply D (5 bases each). V was cut by 8 bases and J by 8 bases, with 14 bases left in between. The CDR3 runs to 12 residues. Germline V gives CDR1 SGHTS, CDR2 YDEGEE. CDR3 DNA: TGTGCCAGGGGACCCAAGGGGCATGAGCAGTTCTTC. This gives the protein CARGPKGHEQFF.

This chain links TRBV6-1 with TRBJ2-7; TRBD2 matches 13 bases. V dropped 10 bases and J dropped 3; count of bases not matched to a gene: 3. The V gene's germline CDR1 is MNHNS and CDR2 SASEGT. This CDR3 spans 13 amino acids. CDR3 coding DNA: TGTGCCACGAGGACTAGCGGGAGCTACGAGCAGTACTTC. This codes for CATRTSGSYEQYF.

A note on this clone: Different DNA sequences within this sample yield the same CDR3. V gene TRBV6-6 combines with J gene TRBJ2-7; D is ambiguous. The CDR3 contains 14 residues. V lost 0 bases to trimming and J lost 4 bases, with 10 bases between them. Germline lookup yields CDR1 MNHNY and CDR2 SVGAGI (reference sequence). The CDR3 spells CASSYSGPSYEQYF. The CDR3 nucleotides read TGTGCCAGCAGTTACTCGGGCCCTAGTTACGAGCAGTACTTC.